The 24 T cell receptor beta chains in this list originate from one sample, sequenced in a study of T cell clusters in autoimmune cytopenias. Multiplex touch-down PCR amplified TRB using TRB-A and TRB-B pools in one tube. TCRdb reprocessed the multiplex PCR reads and reports one entry per CDR3 protein, with no DNA. This sample's clone table lists 9,000 to 13,000 distinct CDR3 sequences. TRB amplification used 250 ng of peripheral blood genomic DNA. These records were also assigned to another study, of T cell repertoires in aging, cancer and after chemotherapy.

The sequencing sample was made of peripheral blood. These receptors originate from a human donor in good health.

The chain carries TRBV19 and TRBJ2-7; TCRdb lists TRBD2, though no DNA is available to test this call. CDR1 is LNHDA and CDR2 is SQIVND in the germline V gene (reference sequence). The length of the CDR3 is 12 residues. CDR3 residues: CASSMDRMAQYF.

The chain recombines TRBV29-1 with TRBJ2-7; as DNA is missing, the TRBD2 call by TCRdb cannot be tested. CDR3 length: 11 amino acids. Germline CDR1 is SQVTM and CDR2 is ANQGSEA. This CDR3 reads CSALQTYEQYF.

The rearrangement joins TRBV12-3 or TRBV12-4 to TRBJ2-6; no DNA is available, so the TRBD2 call from TCRdb remains unchecked. The CDR3 consists of 16 residues. CDR3 in amino acids: CASSPRLQRGANVLTF.

This clonotype is labeled medium-sized based on frequency. This chain links TRBV29-1 with TRBJ2-1; TCRdb indicates TRBD2, and absent DNA this call remains unverified. This CDR3 spans 17 amino acids. Germline assignment: CDR1 SQVTM and CDR2 ANQGSEA. The CDR3 loop is CSVLSSGRSRDYNEQFF.

V gene TRBV30 combines with J gene TRBJ2-7; TCRdb's assignment of TRBD2 cannot be checked, as there is no DNA. The germline CDR1 and CDR2 sequences are GTSNPN and SVGIG (reference sequence). This CDR3 has 14 amino acids. CDR3 region: CASSLRGGDYEQYF.

The chain carries TRBV6-5 and TRBJ2-1; the TRBD2 assignment by TCRdb is unverifiable without DNA. The germline CDR1 and CDR2 sequences are MNHEY and SVGAGI. The CDR3 has 17 amino acids. The CDR3 sequence: CASSPGMGGGGYNEQFF.

CDR3 loop: CASTQGQVGEQYF. The chain joins TRBV19 to TRBJ2-7; no DNA is available, so the TRBD1 call from TCRdb remains unchecked. The CDR3 extends over 13 amino acids. Germline V gene data show CDR1 as LNHDA and CDR2 as SQIVND (reference sequence).

This sequence joins TRBV10-3 and TRBJ1-4; TCRdb indicates TRBD1, and absent DNA this call remains unverified. This CDR3 is built from 14 residues. The germline CDR1 and CDR2 sequences are ENHRY and SYGVKD. The CDR3 sequence is CAISEDRDVEKLFF.

The V and J genes are TRBV12-3 or TRBV12-4 and TRBJ2-7. The CDR3 is 19 residues long. CDR3 sequence: CASNLTGRSYQHLPYEQYF.

The chain is built from TRBV19 and TRBJ1-1; no DNA is available, so the TRBD1 call from TCRdb remains unchecked. The germline gives CDR1 LNHDA, CDR2 SQIVND (reference sequence). The CDR3 extends over 17 amino acids. The chain's CDR3 is CASSAGTGGIIFPEAFF.

The rearrangement links TRBV19 to TRBJ1-2. The CDR3 extends over 13 amino acids. The germline V gene encodes CDR1 LNHDA and CDR2 SQIVND (reference sequence). CDR3 protein: CASSIQPIYGYTF. Looking up the rest from reference TRBV19 and TRBJ1-2 gives the full variable domain: DGGITQSPKYLFRKEGQNVTLSCEQNLNHDAMYWYRQDPGQGLRLIYYSQIVNDFQKGDIAEGYSVSREKKESFPLTVTSAQKNPTAFYLCASSIQPIYGYTFGSGTRLTVV.

This chain uses TRBV6-1 with TRBJ2-2; without DNA, the TCRdb call of TRBD2 cannot be checked. The germline CDR1 and CDR2 sequences are MNHNS and SASEGT. The CDR3 is 19 residues long. The CDR3: CASSERFWREARGTGELFF.

V usage is TRBV5-1 and J usage is TRBJ2-3; TCRdb outputs TRBD2, but without DNA this stays unchecked. Germline V gene sequence: CDR1 SGHRS, CDR2 YFSETQ. CDR3 length: 15 amino acids. Here the CDR3 reads CASSLEGEGTDTQYF. The variable domain in full, with the rest retrieved from reference TRBV5-1 and TRBJ2-3, is KAGVTQTPRYLIKTRGQQVTLSCSPISGHRSVSWYQQTPGQGLQFLFEYFSETQRNKGNFPGRFSGRQFSNSRSEMNVSTLELGDSALYLCASSLEGEGTDTQYFGPGTRLTVL.

J is TRBJ2-7 and V is TRBV6-2 or TRBV6-3; TCRdb gives TRBD1 as the D gene, but with no DNA this cannot be confirmed. CDR3 length: 15 residues. The germline gives CDR1 MNHEY, CDR2 SVGEGT. This CDR3 is CASSITTGVPYEQYF.

The rearrangement joins TRBV6-5 to TRBJ1-1; TCRdb's assignment of TRBD1 cannot be checked, as there is no DNA. CDR3 length: 16 residues. Germline assignment: CDR1 MNHEY and CDR2 SVGAGI. The chain's CDR3 is CASSPPRQRAAAEAFF.

The V and J genes are TRBV5-4 and TRBJ2-7. The CDR3 contains 14 residues. Germline CDR1 reads SGHNT; CDR2 reads YYREEE (reference sequence). The CDR3 sequence is CASSWTTGGGEQYF.

The rearrangement joins TRBV7-9 to TRBJ1-1; as DNA is missing, the TRBD1 call by TCRdb cannot be tested. This CDR3 is built from 13 residues. CDR1 SEHNR and CDR2 FQNEAQ come from the germline V gene (reference sequence). CDR3 sequence: CASSSRQGGGAFF. Full variable domain (missing parts from reference TRBV7-9 and TRBJ1-1): DTGVSQNPRHKITKRGQNVTFRCDPISEHNRLYWYRQTLGQGPEFLTYFQNEAQLEKSRLLSDRFSAERPKGSFSTLEIQRTEQGDSAMYLCASSSRQGGGAFFGQGTRLTVV.

The gene calls are TRBV27 and TRBJ2-1; TCRdb returns TRBD2, unconfirmable since there is no DNA. Germline CDR1 is MNHEY and CDR2 is SMNVEV (reference sequence). The CDR3 is 16 residues long. CDR3 region: CASSSLGLAGGNEQFF.

The rearrangement joins TRBV19 to TRBJ2-6; TCRdb designates TRBD2, a call that cannot be tested without DNA. The CDR3 sequence is 20 residues long. CDR1 is LNHDA and CDR2 is SQIVND in the germline V gene (reference sequence). CDR3 region: CASSIRTRRVDNSGANVLTF.

The V call is TRBV27, the J call TRBJ1-2; the TRBD1 assignment by TCRdb is unverifiable without DNA. The germline V gene encodes CDR1 MNHEY and CDR2 SMNVEV (reference sequence). The CDR3 covers 12 residues. The CDR3 sequence is CASSPTGYGYTF.

V is TRBV27 and J is TRBJ2-1; TCRdb reports TRBD2, a call that lacks DNA to check it against. CDR3 length equals 16 residues. Germline V gene data show CDR1 as MNHEY and CDR2 as SMNVEV (reference sequence). The CDR3 sequence: CASWPRAGLLFNEQFF.

This clonotype shows up as medium-sized by frequency. This chain joins TRBV19 and TRBJ2-2; TCRdb names TRBD2, which stays unverified in the absence of DNA. Germline values: CDR1 LNHDA, CDR2 SQIVND (reference sequence). The CDR3 is made up of 17 amino acids. The CDR3 reads CASSIHPSGRNTGELFF.

The gene calls are TRBV27 and TRBJ2-2. This CDR3 contains 12 residues. CDR1 and CDR2 (germline): MNHEY, SMNVEV (reference sequence). The CDR3 protein is CASSLFTGELFF.

V and J are TRBV15 and TRBJ2-3; TCRdb reports TRBD1, a call that lacks DNA to check it against. This CDR3 is 14 amino acids long. Germline CDR1 LNHNV, CDR2 YYDKDF (reference sequence). The CDR3 reads CATSGGGQGNTQYF. Using reference TRBV15 and TRBJ2-3 for the parts outside the CDR3, the full variable domain is DAMVIQNPRYQVTQFGKPVTLSCSQTLNHNVMYWYQQKSSQAPKLLFHYYDKDFNNEADTPDNFQSRRPNTSFCFLDIRSPGLGDTAMYLCATSGGGQGNTQYFGPGTRLTVL.